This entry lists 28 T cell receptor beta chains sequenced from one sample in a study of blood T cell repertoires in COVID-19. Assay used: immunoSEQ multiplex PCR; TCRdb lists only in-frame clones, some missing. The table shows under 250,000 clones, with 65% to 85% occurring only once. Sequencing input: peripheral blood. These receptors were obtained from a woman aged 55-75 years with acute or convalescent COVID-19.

CDR3 nucleotide sequence: TGTGCCAGCAGCCACCCGACAGGGACTAATGAAAAACTGTTTTTT. As protein: CASSHPTGTNEKLFF. V is TRBV3-1 (or the pseudogene TRBV3-2) and J is TRBJ1-4; 7 bases align to TRBD1. Per the germline V gene, CDR1 is LGHDT and CDR2 is YNNKEL (reference sequence). CDR3 length: 15 amino acids. J was trimmed by 2 bases and V by 3 bases; bases with no gene match: 3.

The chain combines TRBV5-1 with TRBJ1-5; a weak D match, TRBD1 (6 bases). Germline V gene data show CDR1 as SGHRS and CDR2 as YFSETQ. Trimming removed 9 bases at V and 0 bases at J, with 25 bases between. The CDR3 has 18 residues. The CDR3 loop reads CATTGAAGGFDSNQPQHF. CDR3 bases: TGCGCCACCACCGGGGCGGCGGGGGGCTTTGATAGCAATCAGCCCCAGCATTTT.

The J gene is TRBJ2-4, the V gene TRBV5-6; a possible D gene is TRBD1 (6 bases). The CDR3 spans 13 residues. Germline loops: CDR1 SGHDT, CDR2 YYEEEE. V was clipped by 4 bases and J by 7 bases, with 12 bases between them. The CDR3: CASSIQGRNIQYF. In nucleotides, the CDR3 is TGTGCCAGCAGCATACAGGGCCGGAACATTCAGTACTTC.

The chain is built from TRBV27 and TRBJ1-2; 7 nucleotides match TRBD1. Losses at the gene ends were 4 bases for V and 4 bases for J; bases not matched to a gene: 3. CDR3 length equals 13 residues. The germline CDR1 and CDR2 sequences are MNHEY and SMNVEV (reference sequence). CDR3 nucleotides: TGTGCCAGCAGTTCCGGACAGGCCTATGGCTACACCTTC. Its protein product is CASSSGQAYGYTF.

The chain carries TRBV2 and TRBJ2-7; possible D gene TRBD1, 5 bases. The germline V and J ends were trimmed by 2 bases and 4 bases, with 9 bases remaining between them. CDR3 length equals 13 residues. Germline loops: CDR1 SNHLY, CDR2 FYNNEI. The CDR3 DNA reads TGTGCCAGCAGTGAACAGGGTTTTTACGAGCAGTACTTC. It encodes CASSEQGFYEQYF.

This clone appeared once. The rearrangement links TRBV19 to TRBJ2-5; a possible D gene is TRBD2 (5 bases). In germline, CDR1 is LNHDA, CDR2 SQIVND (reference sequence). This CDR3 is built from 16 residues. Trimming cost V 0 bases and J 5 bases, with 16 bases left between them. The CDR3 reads CASSIDLTGSGETQYF. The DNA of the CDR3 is TGTGCCAGTAGTATAGATTTAACGGGGTCGGGTGAGACCCAGTACTTC.

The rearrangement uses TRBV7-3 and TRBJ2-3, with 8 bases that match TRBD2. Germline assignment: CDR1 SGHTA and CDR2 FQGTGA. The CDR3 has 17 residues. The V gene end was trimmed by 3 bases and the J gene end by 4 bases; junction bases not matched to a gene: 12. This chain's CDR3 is CASSFLPVRGDPDTQYF. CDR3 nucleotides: TGTGCCAGCAGCTTCCTACCCGTGCGGGGGGACCCAGATACGCAGTATTTT.

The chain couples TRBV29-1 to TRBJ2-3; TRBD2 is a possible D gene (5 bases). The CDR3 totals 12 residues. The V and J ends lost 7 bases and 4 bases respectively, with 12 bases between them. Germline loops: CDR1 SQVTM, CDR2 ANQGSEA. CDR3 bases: TGCAGCGCGGAGGTGGGCGCAGATACGCAGTATTTT. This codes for CSAEVGADTQYF.

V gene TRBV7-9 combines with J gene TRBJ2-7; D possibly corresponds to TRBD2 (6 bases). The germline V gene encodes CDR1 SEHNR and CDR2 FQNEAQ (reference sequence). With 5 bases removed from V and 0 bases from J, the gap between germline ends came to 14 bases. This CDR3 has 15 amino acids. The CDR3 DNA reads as TGTGCCAGCAGCCGGGGGACTGGAGCCTCCTACGAGCAGTACTTC. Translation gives CASSRGTGASYEQYF.

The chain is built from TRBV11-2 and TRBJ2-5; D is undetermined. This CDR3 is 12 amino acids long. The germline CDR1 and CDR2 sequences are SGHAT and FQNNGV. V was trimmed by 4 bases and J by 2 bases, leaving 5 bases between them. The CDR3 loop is CASSSRQETQYF. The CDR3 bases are TGTGCCAGCAGCTCCAGACAAGAGACCCAGTACTTC.

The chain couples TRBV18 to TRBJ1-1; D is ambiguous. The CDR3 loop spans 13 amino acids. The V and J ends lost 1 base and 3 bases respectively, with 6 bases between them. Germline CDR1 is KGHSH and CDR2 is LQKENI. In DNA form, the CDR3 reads TGTGCCAGCTCACCACAGTCGGACACTGAAGCTTTCTTT. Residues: CASSPQSDTEAFF. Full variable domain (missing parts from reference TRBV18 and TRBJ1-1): NAGVMQNPRHLVRRRGQEARLRCSPMKGHSHVYWYRQLPEEGLKFMVYLQKENIIDESGMPKERFSAEFPKEGPSILRIQQVVRGDSAAYFCASSPQSDTEAFFGQGTRLTVV.

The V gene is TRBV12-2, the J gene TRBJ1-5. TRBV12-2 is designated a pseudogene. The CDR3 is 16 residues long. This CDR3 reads CASRLTKESILGPQHF. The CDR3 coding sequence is TGTGCAAGTCGCCTCACTAAGGAAAGCATTCTGGGGCCCCAGCATTTT.

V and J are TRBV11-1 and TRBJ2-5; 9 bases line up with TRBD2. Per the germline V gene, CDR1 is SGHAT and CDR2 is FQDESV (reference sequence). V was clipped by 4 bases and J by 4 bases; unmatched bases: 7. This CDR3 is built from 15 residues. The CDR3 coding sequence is TGTGCCAGCAGCTCTCTAGCGGGGTCTGTAGAGACCCAGTACTTC. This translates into CASSSLAGSVETQYF. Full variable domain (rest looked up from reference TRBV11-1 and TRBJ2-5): EAEVAQSPRYKITEKSQAVAFWCDPISGHATLYWYRQILGQGPELLVQFQDESVVDDSQLPKDRFSAERLKGVDSTLKIQPAELGDSAMYLCASSSLAGSVETQYFGPGTRLLVL.

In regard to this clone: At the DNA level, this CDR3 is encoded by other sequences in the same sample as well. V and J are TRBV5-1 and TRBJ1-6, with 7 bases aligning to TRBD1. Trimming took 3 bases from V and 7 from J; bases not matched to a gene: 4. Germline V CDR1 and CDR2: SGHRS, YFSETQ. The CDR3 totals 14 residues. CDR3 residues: CASSSGTVNSPLHF. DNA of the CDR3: TGCGCCAGCAGCTCGGGGACAGTAAATTCACCCCTCCACTTT.

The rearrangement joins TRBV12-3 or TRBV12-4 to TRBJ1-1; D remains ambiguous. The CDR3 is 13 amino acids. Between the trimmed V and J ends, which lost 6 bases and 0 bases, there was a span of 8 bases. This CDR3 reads CASRYLVNTEAFF. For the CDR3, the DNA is TGTGCCAGCAGATACCTAGTGAACACTGAAGCTTTCTTT.

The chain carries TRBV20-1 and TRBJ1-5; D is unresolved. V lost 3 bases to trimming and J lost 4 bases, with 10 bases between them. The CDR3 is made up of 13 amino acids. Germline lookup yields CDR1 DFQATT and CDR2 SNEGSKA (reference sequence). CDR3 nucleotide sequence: TGCAGTGCTAGTCGAAGCAAAAATCAGCCCCAGCATTTT. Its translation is CSASRSKNQPQHF.

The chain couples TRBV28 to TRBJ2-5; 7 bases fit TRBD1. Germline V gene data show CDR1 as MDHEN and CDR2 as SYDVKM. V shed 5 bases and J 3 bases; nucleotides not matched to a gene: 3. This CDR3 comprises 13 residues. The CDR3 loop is CASSIGQEETQYF. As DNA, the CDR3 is TGTGCCAGCAGTATAGGACAGGAAGAGACCCAGTACTTC.

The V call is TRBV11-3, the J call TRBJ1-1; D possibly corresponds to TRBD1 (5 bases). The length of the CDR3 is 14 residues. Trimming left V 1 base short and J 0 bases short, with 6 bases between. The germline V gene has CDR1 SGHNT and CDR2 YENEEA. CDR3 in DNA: TGTGCCAGCAGCTTAGCGGGGGTGAACACTGAAGCTTTCTTT. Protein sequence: CASSLAGVNTEAFF.

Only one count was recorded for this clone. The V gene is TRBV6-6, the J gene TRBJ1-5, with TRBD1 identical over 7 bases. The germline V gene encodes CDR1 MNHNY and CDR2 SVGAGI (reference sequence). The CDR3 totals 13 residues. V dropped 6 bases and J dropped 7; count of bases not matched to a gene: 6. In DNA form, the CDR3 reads TGTGCCAGCAGACCAGGGGGTGGGCAGCCCCAGCATTTT. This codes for CASRPGGGQPQHF.

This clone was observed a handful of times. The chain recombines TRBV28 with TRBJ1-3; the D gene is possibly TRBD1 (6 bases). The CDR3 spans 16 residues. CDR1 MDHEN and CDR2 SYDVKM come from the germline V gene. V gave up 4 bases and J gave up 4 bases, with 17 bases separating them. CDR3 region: CASSSFRGSSGNTIYF. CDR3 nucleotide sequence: TGTGCCAGCAGTTCCTTCAGGGGATCATCCGGAAACACCATATATTTT.

The CDR3 bases are TGTGCCAGCAGTCTTAGGAGACCGAACACTGAAGCTTTCTTT. Residues: CASSLRRPNTEAFF. The chain employs TRBV6-5 and TRBJ1-1; D unclear. Germline values: CDR1 MNHEY, CDR2 SVGAGI. The CDR3 length is 14 residues. The V end was cut by 5 bases, the J end by 1 base, with 11 bases between.

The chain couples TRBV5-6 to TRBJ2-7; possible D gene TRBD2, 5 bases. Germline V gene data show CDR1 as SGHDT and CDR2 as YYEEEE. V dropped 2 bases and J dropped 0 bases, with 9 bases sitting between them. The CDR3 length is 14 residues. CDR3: CASSLTGISYEQYF. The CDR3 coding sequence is TGTGCCAGCAGCTTAACCGGGATCTCCTACGAGCAGTACTTC.

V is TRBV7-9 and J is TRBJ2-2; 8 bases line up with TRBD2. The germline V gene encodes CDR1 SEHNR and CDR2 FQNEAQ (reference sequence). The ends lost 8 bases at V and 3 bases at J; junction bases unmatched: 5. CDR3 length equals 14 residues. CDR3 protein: CASVGGGYTGELFF. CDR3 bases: TGTGCCAGCGTCGGGGGGGGGTACACCGGGGAGCTGTTTTTT.

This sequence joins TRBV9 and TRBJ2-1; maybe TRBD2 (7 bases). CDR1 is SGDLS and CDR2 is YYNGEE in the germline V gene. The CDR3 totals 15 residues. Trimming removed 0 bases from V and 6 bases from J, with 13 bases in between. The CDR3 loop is CASSVVGGPGNEQFF. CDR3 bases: TGTGCCAGCAGCGTAGTCGGGGGGCCTGGCAATGAGCAGTTCTTC.

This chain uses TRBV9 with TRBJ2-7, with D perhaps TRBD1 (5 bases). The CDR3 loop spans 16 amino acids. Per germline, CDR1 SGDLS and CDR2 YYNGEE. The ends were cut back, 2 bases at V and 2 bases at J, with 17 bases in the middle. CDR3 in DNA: TGTGCCAGCAGCGTTTATGACTCGAAGGACACCTACGAGCAGTACTTC. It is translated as CASSVYDSKDTYEQYF.

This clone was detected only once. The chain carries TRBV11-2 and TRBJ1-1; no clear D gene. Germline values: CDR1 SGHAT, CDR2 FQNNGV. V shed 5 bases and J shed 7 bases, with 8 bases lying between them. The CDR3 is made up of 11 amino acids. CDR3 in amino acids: CASSPLGEAFF. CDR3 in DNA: TGTGCCAGCAGCCCGCTAGGTGAAGCTTTCTTT.

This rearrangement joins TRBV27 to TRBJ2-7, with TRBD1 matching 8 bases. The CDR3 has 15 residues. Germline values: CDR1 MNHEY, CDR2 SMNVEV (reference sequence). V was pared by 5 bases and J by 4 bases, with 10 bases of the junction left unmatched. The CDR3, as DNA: TGTGCCAGCAGTCTTAAACAGGGGGTCCGGTACGAGCAGTACTTC. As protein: CASSLKQGVRYEQYF.

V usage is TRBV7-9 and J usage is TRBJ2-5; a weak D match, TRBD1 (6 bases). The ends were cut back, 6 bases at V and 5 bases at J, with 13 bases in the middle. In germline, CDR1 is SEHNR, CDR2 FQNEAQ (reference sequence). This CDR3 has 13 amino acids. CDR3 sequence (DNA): TGTGCCAGCAGACAATCAGGGGAGGAGACCCAGTACTTC. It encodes CASRQSGEETQYF.